This is a list of T cell receptor beta chains from one sample in a study of T-cell reconstitution after alpha-beta-depleted transplantation in children. TCRdb re-derived calls from the PCR reads in MiXCR, one entry per CDR3 protein. The table shows about 400,000 distinct CDR3 sequences, with 13% occurring only once. Sequenced here: PBMCs, sampled from the stem cell graft. The receptors here all came from a human donor who donated a stem cell graft to a child with Fanconi anemia. Both conserved end residues are part of each CDR3. Each record gives: clone size, D gene, CDR3 length, J gene, V gene, CDR3 protein, CDR3 DNA. A D gene is named only where the DNA matches it firmly. Only some rows state a clone size, as once, few, many or a class for expanded clones.

clone_size: few
d_call: .
cdr3_length: 14
j_call: TRBJ1-1
v_call: TRBV5-1
cdr3_aa: CASTGVQGTTEAFF
cdr3_nt: TGCGCCAGCACAGGTGTGCAGGGGACCACTGAAGCTTTCTTT

clone_size: .
d_call: .
cdr3_length: 13
j_call: TRBJ2-3
v_call: TRBV2
cdr3_aa: CATGGGTPDTQYF
cdr3_nt: TGTGCCACCGGGGGAGGAACTCCAGATACGCAGTATTTT

clone_size: .
d_call: .
cdr3_length: 13
j_call: TRBJ2-7
v_call: TRBV9
cdr3_aa: CASSPWDGYEQYF
cdr3_nt: TGTGCCAGCAGCCCCTGGGACGGATACGAGCAGTACTTC

clone_size: .
d_call: .
cdr3_length: 15
j_call: TRBJ2-5
v_call: TRBV3-1
cdr3_aa: CASSQDPKGVQTQYF
cdr3_nt: TGTGCCAGCAGCCAAGACCCAAAGGGTGTGCAGACCCAGTACTTC

clone_size: .
d_call: TRBD1
cdr3_length: 13
j_call: TRBJ2-5
v_call: TRBV10-3
cdr3_aa: CAINGQGQETQYF
cdr3_nt: TGTGCCATCAACGGACAGGGCCAAGAGACCCAGTACTTC

clone_size: few
d_call: TRBD2
cdr3_length: 17
j_call: TRBJ2-1
v_call: TRBV4-3
cdr3_aa: CASSQDGLAGEYNEQFF
cdr3_nt: TGCGCCAGCAGCCAAGACGGACTAGCGGGGGAATACAATGAGCAGTTCTTC

clone_size: few
d_call: TRBD2
cdr3_length: 20
j_call: TRBJ2-2
v_call: TRBV12-3/TRBV12-4
cdr3_aa: CASSFPGLAGEFANTGELFF
cdr3_nt: TGTGCCAGCAGCTTCCCGGGACTAGCGGGGGAGTTCGCGAACACCGGGGAGCTGTTTTTT

clone_size: many
d_call: .
cdr3_length: 12
j_call: TRBJ2-1
v_call: TRBV28
cdr3_aa: CASPGPDNEQFF
cdr3_nt: TGTGCCAGCCCGGGACCTGACAATGAGCAGTTCTTC

clone_size: .
d_call: .
cdr3_length: 15
j_call: TRBJ1-1
v_call: TRBV12-3/TRBV12-4
cdr3_aa: CASSLAGHRSTEAFF
cdr3_nt: TGTGCCAGCAGCTTAGCCGGCCACCGATCCACTGAAGCTTTCTTT

clone_size: .
d_call: .
cdr3_length: 17
j_call: TRBJ1-1
v_call: TRBV28
cdr3_aa: CASSLPRGGPSGTEAFF
cdr3_nt: TGTGCCAGCAGTTTGCCGAGGGGGGGGCCGTCGGGCACTGAAGCTTTCTTT

clone_size: .
d_call: .
cdr3_length: 13
j_call: TRBJ1-1
v_call: TRBV11-1
cdr3_aa: CASSLRSGEGAFF
cdr3_nt: TGTGCCAGCAGCTTAAGATCCGGAGAAGGGGCTTTCTTT

clone_size: few
d_call: TRBD2
cdr3_length: 15
j_call: TRBJ2-1
v_call: TRBV16
cdr3_aa: CASSQSGLGGVKQFF
cdr3_nt: TGTGCCAGCAGCCAATCGGGACTAGGTGGGGTGAAGCAGTTCTTC

clone_size: many
d_call: .
cdr3_length: 13
j_call: TRBJ2-2
v_call: TRBV10-1
cdr3_aa: CASSEVIGGELFF
cdr3_nt: TGCGCCAGCAGTGAAGTTATTGGCGGGGAGCTGTTTTTT

clone_size: few
d_call: TRBD2
cdr3_length: 16
j_call: TRBJ2-1
v_call: TRBV11-2
cdr3_aa: CASSLGAGGPYNEQFF
cdr3_nt: TGTGCCAGCAGCCTGGGAGCGGGGGGGCCCTACAATGAGCAGTTCTTC

clone_size: few
d_call: TRBD1
cdr3_length: 17
j_call: TRBJ1-5
v_call: TRBV5-5
cdr3_aa: CASSPTPGTGANQPQHF
cdr3_nt: TGTGCCAGCAGCCCGACTCCCGGGACAGGGGCTAATCAGCCCCAGCATTTT

clone_size: few
d_call: .
cdr3_length: 14
j_call: TRBJ1-5
v_call: TRBV20-1
cdr3_aa: CSAKDIYSNQPQHF
cdr3_nt: TGCAGTGCTAAGGACATTTATAGCAATCAGCCCCAGCATTTT

clone_size: many
d_call: .
cdr3_length: 15
j_call: TRBJ2-3
v_call: TRBV5-1
cdr3_aa: CASSLSPERTDTQYF
cdr3_nt: TGCGCCAGCAGCTTGTCGCCAGAAAGGACAGATACGCAGTATTTT

clone_size: few
d_call: TRBD1
cdr3_length: 14
j_call: TRBJ1-2
v_call: TRBV9
cdr3_aa: CASSPQGALYGYTF
cdr3_nt: TGTGCCAGCAGCCCACAGGGGGCCTTGTATGGCTACACCTTC